This T cell receptor beta chain is drawn from a study of T cells expressing NK-cell markers. Study in general: Underlying the TCR beta repertoires were sorted CD3+CD56+NKG2C+, CD3+CD56+NKG2C- and CD3+CD56-NKG2C+ T cells.

TCRdb reworked the 5' RACE reads into one entry per CDR3 protein, no DNA. The listing contains hundreds of thousands of distinct CDR3 sequences. Sequenced input: blood T cells: a sorted CD56 or NKG2C T cell subset, CD4+ or CD8+ T cells, or bulk PBMC T cells (not recorded which). The TCR originated in a man aged 18-75 years in good health.

The CDR3 sequence is CASSPRGQRSGANVLTF. V usage is TRBV18 and J usage is TRBJ2-6. The CDR3 spans 17 residues. Germline V lookup: CDR1 KGHSH, CDR2 LQKENI.